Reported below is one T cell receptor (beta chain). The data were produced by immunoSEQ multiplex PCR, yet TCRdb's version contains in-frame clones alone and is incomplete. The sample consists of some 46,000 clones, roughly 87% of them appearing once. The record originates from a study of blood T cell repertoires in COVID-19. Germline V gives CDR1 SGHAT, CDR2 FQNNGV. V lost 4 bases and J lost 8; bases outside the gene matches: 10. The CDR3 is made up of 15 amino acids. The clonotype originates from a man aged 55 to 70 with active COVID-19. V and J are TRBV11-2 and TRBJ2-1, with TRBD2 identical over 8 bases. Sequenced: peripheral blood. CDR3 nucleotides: TGTGCCAGCAGCTCATTAGCGGGAATTTTCGATGAGCAGTTCTTC. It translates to CASSSLAGIFDEQFF.